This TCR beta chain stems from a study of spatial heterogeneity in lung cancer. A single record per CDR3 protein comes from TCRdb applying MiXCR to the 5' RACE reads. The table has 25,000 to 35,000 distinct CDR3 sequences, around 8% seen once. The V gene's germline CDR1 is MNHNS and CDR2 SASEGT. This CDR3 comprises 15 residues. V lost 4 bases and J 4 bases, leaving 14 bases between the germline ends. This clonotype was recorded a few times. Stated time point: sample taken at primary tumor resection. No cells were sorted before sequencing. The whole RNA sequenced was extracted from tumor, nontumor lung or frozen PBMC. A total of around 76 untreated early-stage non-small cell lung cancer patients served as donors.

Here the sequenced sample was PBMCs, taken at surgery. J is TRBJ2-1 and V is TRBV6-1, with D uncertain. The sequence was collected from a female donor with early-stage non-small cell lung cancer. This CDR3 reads CASSVLGWNYNEQFF. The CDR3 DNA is TGTGCCAGCAGTGTGCTCGGTTGGAATTACAATGAGCAGTTCTTC.